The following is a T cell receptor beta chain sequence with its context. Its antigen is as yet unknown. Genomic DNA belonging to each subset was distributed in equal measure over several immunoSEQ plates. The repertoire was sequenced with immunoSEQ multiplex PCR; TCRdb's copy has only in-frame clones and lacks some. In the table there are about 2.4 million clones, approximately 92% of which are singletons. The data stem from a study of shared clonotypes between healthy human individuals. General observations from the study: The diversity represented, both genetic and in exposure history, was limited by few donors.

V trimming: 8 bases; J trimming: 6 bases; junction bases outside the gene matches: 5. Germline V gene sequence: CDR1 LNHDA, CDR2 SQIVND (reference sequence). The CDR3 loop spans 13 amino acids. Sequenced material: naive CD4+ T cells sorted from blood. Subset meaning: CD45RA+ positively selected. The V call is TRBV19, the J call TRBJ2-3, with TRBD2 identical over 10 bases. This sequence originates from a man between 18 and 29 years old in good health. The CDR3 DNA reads TGTGCCAGTCAAGCGGGGGGGGCGGATACGCAGTATTTT. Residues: CASQAGGADTQYF.